Shown below are 6 T cell receptor beta chains from a single sample sequenced in a study of T cells in Graves' hyperthyroidism and ophthalmopathy (dated by TCRdb to about 2019). To prepare the library, multiplex PCR was applied. TCRdb names Illumina HiSeq 2000 as the instrument used. The TCR beta CDR3 regions were amplified from RNA transcripts. The TCR CDR3 was subjected to a first round of RT-PCR using the HTBI primer set and the Qiagen OneStep RT-PCR kit. The public sequencing data were trimmed at Q25 with fastp and processed into clonotypes with MiXCR by TCRdb, which kept only in-frame beta chains. All rows with the same CDR3 protein become a single entry with the most common DNA and genes. For this sample there are roughly 740,000 distinct CDR3 sequences; about 16% appear just once. Around 7.7% of the sample goes to the ten largest clones. Sequencing input: blood. The receptor source for this set is a man younger than 35 with Graves' hyperthyroidism.

This clonotype was detected many times. The chain couples TRBV7-2 to TRBJ2-5, with TRBD1 matching over 8 bases. The CDR3 extends over 15 amino acids. Germline lookup yields CDR1 SGHTA and CDR2 FQGNSA. The V segment lost 3 bases and the J segment 3 bases; nucleotides outside the gene matches: 6. Here the CDR3 reads CASSFIGQGEETQYF. In DNA form, the CDR3 reads TGTGCCAGCAGCTTTATCGGACAGGGCGAAGAGACCCAGTACTTC.

This clonotype was counted at least ten times. The chain has TRBV11-2 and TRBJ2-7, with 7 bases fitting TRBD1. V lost 4 bases and J lost 3; bases outside the gene matches: 15. CDR3 length equals 17 residues. Germline-derived CDR1 and CDR2 are SGHAT and FQNNGV. As DNA, the CDR3 is TGTGCCAGCAGCTCGCCTTTTCCGGGACAGCGGAGCTACGAGCAGTACTTC. Residues: CASSSPFPGQRSYEQYF.

This clonotype was seen more than once but under ten times. This chain links TRBV12-3 or TRBV12-4 with TRBJ1-5; D is ambiguous. The CDR3 spans 15 residues. With 5 bases removed from V and 0 bases from J, the gap between germline ends came to 11 bases. CDR3 region: CASSRSAFSNQPQHF. The CDR3 coding sequence is TGTGCCAGCAGTCGCTCAGCCTTTAGCAATCAGCCCCAGCATTTT.

The DNA of the CDR3 is TGCGCCAGCAGCCAATATCTATCGGCAAGGGGCATCCCTGGCTCCTACAATGAGCAGTTCTTC. Protein: CASSQYLSARGIPGSYNEQFF. The V gene is TRBV4-3, the J gene TRBJ2-1; a weak D match, TRBD1 (5 bases). The CDR3 totals 21 residues. Germline V gene data show CDR1 as LGHNA and CDR2 as YSLEER. V was trimmed by 2 bases and J by 0 bases, leaving 26 bases between them.

This clonotype was recorded a few times. The CDR3 spells CSVRGTGAYGYTF. The CDR3, as DNA: TGCAGCGTGAGGGGGACAGGGGCCTATGGCTACACCTTC. The genes are TRBV29-1 and TRBJ1-2; 10 bases match TRBD1. Germline lookup yields CDR1 SQVTM and CDR2 ANQGSEA. This CDR3 has 13 residues. After removal of 6 bases from V and 4 bases from J, the junction contained 5 bases not matched to a gene.

This clonotype occurred many times. V is TRBV12-3 or TRBV12-4 and J is TRBJ1-5, with 9 bases that match TRBD1. Unmatched junction bases numbered 11, after V lost 1 base and J lost 7 bases. This CDR3 has 17 residues. In DNA form, the CDR3 reads TGTGCCAGCAGTTTAGGGCCCGGGGACAGGGAGGGACAGCCCCAGCATTTT. It is translated as CASSLGPGDREGQPQHF.